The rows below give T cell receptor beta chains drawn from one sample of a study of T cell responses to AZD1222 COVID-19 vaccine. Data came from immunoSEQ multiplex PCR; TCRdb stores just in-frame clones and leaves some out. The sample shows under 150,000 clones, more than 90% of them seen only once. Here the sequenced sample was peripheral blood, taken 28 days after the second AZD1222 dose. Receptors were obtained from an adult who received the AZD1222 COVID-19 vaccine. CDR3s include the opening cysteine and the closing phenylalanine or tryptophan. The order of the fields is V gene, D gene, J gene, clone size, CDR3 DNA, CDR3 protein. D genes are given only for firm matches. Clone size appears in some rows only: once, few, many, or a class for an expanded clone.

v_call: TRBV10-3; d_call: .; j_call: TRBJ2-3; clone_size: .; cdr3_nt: TGTGCCATCAGTGTCCAGATAGCGACAGATACGCAGTATTTT; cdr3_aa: CAISVQIATDTQYF
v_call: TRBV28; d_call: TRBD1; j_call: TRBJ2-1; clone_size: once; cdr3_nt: TGTGCCAGCAGAACCCGACAGGGACCCTACAATGAGCAGTTCTTC; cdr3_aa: CASRTRQGPYNEQFF
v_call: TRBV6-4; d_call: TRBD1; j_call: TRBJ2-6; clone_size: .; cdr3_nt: TGTGCCAGCAGTGCCGGGACAGGGGGCTCTGGGGCCAACGTCCTGACTTTC; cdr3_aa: CASSAGTGGSGANVLTF
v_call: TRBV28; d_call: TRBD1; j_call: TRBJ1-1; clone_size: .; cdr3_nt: TGTGCCAGCACTCCCACGGGGGACAGGGGCACTGAAGCTTTCTTT; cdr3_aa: CASTPTGDRGTEAFF
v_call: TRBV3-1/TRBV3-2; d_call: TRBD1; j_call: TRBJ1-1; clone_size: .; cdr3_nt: TGTGCCAGCAGCCAGGACCGGACAGGGAGTGAAGCTTTCTTT; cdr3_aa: CASSQDRTGSEAFF
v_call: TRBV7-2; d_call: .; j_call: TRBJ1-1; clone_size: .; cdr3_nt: TGTGCCAGCAGCGAGGACAGGAACACTGAAGCTTTCTTT; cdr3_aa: CASSEDRNTEAFF
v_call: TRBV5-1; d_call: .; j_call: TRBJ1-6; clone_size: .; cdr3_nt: TGCGCCAGCAGCTTGGAGGCAGGTACTAATTCACCCCTCCACTTT; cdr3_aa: CASSLEAGTNSPLHF
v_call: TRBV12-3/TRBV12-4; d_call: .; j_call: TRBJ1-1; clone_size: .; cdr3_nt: TGTGCCAGCAGTTTAGGTGCAGGGAGAGCTTTCTTT; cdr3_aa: CASSLGAGRAFF
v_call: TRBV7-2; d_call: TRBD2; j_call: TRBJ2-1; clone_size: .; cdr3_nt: TGTGCCAGCAGCTCGACTAGCGGGGGAGACAATGAGCAGTTCTTC; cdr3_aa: CASSSTSGGDNEQFF
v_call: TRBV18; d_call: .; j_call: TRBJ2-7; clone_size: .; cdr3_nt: TGTGCCAGCTCACCTTCTACCTACGAGCAGTACTTC; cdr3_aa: CASSPSTYEQYF
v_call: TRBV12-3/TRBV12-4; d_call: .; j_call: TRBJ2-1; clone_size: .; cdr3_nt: TGTGCCAGCAGTTGGGCGGGTGAGCAGTTCTTC; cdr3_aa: CASSWAGEQFF
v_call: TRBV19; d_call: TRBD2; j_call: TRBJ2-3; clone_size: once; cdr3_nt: TGTGCCAGTAGTAGGCGGGAGGAGGGCACAGATACGCAGTATTTT; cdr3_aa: CASSRREEGTDTQYF
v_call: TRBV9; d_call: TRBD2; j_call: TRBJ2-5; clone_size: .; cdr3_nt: TGTGCCAGCAGCTCAGGACTAGCGGGGACCACCTACCAAGAGACCCAGTACTTC; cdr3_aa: CASSSGLAGTTYQETQYF
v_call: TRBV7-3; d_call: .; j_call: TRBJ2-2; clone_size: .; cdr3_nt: TGTGCCAGCAGCGTCGAAGCGGGTTCGAACACCGGGGAGCTGTTTTTT; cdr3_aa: CASSVEAGSNTGELFF
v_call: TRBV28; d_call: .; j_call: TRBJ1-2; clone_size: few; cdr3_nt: TGTGCCAGCAGTTTAGAACAGGGAAACTATGGCTACACCTTC; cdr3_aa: CASSLEQGNYGYTF
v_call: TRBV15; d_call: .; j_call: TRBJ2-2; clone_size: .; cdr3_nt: TGTGCCACCAGCAGAGAAGGGGGACTGGGCGGGGAGCTGTTTTTT; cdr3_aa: CATSREGGLGGELFF
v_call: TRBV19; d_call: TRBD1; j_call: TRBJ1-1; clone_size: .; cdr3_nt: TGTGCCAGTTTTAACAGGGGTGCGGGCACTGAAGCTTTCTTT; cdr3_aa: CASFNRGAGTEAFF
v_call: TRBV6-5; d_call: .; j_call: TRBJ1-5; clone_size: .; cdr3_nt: TGTGCCAGCGGATTCGGGTCAGGGACGGGACAGCCCCAGCATTTT; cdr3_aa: CASGFGSGTGQPQHF
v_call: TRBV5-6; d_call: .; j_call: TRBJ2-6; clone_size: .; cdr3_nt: TGTGCCAGCAGCCACCAAGTTTTATCCTCTGGGGCCAACGTCCTGACTTTC; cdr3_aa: CASSHQVLSSGANVLTF
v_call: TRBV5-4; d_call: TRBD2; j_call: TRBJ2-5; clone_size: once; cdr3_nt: TGTGCCAGCAGCTTGGCCACTAGCGGGGGGTACCAAGAGACCCAGTACTTC; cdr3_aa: CASSLATSGGYQETQYF
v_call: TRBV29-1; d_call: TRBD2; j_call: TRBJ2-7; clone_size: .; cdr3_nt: TGCAGCGTTGCTAGCGGGCCTCACGAGCAGTACTTC; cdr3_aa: CSVASGPHEQYF
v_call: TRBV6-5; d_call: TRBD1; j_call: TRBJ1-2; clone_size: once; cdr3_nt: TGTGCCAGCACCGTAGGGACAGGAGCTAACTATGGCTACACCTTC; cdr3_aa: CASTVGTGANYGYTF
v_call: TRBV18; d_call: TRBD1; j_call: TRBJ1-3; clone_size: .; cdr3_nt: TGTGCCAGCTCACCCTCGGGACAGCTCTCTGGAAACACCATATATTTT; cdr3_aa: CASSPSGQLSGNTIYF
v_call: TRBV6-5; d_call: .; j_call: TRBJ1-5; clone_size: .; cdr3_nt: TGTGCCAGCAGTCCAAGCAATCAGCCCCAGCATTTT; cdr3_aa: CASSPSNQPQHF
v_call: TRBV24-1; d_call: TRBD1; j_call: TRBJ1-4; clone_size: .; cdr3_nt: TGTGCCACCAGTGATTCTAGACAGGGGCATGAAAAACTGTTTTTT; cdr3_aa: CATSDSRQGHEKLFF
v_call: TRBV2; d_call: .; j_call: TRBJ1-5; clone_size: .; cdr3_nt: TGTGCCAGCAGTGAAGAGGCGGGGGGCAATCAGCCCCAGCATTTT; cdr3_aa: CASSEEAGGNQPQHF